This T cell receptor (beta chain) was sequenced in a study of cytomegalovirus exposure and HLA in healthy donors. Both 60 Vbeta primers and 13 Jbeta primers went into the PCR. TCRdb keeps only in-frame clones here, not all; method: immunoSEQ multiplex PCR. The sample contains around 200,000 clones, about 83% of which appear only once. This CDR3 has 17 residues. Germline assignment: CDR1 SGDLS and CDR2 YYNGEE. V shed 1 base and J 4 bases; nucleotides not matched to a gene: 9. The V gene is TRBV9, the J gene TRBJ1-3, with 9 bases aligning to TRBD1. The receptor was isolated from a woman aged 45 to 65 in good health and CMV-seropositive. The sample taken for sequencing was PBMCs. CDR3 in amino acids: CASSVRAMGQGGNTIYF. The DNA for the CDR3 is TGTGCCAGCAGCGTAAGGGCGATGGGACAGGGAGGAAACACCATATATTTT.